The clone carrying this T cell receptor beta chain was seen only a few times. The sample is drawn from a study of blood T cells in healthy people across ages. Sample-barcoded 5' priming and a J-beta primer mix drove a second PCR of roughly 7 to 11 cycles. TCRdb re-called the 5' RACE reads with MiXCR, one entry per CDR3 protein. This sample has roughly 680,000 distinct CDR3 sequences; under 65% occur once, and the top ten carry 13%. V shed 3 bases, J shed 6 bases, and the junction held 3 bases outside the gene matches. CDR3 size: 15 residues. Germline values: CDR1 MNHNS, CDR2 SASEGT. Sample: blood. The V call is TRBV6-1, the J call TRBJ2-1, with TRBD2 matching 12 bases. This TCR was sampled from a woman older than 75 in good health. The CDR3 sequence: CASSDRTSGINEQFF. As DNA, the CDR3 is TGTGCCAGCAGTGACCGGACTAGCGGGATCAATGAGCAGTTCTTC.